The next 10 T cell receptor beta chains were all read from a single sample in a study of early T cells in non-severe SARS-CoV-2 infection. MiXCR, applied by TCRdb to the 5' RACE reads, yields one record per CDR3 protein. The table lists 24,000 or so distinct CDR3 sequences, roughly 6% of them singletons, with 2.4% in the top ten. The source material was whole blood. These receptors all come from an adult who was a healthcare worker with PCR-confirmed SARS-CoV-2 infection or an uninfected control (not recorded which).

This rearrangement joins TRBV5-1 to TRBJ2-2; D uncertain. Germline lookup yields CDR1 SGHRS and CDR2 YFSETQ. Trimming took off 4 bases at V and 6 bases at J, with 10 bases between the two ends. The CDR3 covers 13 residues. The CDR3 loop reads CASSVPNSGELFF. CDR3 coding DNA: TGCGCCAGCAGCGTGCCCAACTCCGGGGAGCTGTTTTTT.

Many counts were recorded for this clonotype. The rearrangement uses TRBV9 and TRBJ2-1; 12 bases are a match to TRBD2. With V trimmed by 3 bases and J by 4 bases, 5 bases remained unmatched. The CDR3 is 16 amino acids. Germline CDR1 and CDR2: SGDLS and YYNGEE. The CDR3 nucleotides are TGTGCCAGCAGCGGTACTAGCGGGGGGTCGTACAATGAGCAGTTCTTC. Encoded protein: CASSGTSGGSYNEQFF.

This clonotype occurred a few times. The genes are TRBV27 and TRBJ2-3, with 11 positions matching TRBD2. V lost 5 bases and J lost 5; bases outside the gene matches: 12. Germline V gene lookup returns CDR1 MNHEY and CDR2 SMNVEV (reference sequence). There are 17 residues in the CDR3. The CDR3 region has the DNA TGTGCCAGCAGTCCCAACCGACTAGCGGGGCGTGGAGATACGCAGTATTTT. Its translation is CASSPNRLAGRGDTQYF.

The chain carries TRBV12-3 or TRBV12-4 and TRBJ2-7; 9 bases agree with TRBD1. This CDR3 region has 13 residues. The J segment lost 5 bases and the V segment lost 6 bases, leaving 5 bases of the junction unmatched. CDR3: CASSHRGLHEQYF. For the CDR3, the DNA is TGTGCCAGCAGCCACAGGGGGCTGCACGAGCAGTACTTC.

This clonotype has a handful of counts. CDR3 coding DNA: TGCAGTGCTGCGAAACCGAGCCGGGACACAGATACGCAGTATTTT. Amino acid sequence: CSAAKPSRDTDTQYF. This chain links TRBV20-1 with TRBJ2-3, with D perhaps TRBD2 (5 bases). This CDR3 comprises 15 residues. The V end was cut by 5 bases, the J end by 2 bases, with 17 bases between. The V gene's germline CDR1 is DFQATT and CDR2 SNEGSKA (reference sequence).

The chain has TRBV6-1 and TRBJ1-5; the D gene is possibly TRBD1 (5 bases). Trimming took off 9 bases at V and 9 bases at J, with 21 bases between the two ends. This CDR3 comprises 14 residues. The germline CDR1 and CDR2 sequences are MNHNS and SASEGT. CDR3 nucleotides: TGTGCCAGGACAGATCCTGCGCCCGAGCCGCCCCAGCATTTT. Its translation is CARTDPAPEPPQHF.

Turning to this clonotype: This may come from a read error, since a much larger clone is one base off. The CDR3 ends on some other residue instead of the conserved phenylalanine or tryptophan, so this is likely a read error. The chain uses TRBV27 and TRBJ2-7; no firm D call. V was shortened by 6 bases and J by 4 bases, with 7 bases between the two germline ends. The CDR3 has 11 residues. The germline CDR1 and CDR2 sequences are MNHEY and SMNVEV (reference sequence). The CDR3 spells CASRHLYEQYL. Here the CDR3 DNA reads TGTGCCAGCAGACACCTATACGAGCAGTACCTC.

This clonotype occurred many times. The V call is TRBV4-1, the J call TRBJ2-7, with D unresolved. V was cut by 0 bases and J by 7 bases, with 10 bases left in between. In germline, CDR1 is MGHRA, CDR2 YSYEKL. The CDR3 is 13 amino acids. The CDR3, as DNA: TGCGCCAGCAGCCAAGACTATCAGAAAGAGCAGTACTTC. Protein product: CASSQDYQKEQYF.

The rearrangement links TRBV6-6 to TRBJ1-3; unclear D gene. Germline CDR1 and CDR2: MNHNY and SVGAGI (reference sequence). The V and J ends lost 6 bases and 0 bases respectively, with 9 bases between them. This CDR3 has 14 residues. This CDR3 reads CASSTGSSGNTIYF. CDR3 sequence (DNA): TGTGCCAGCAGCACCGGTTCCTCTGGAAACACCATATATTTT.

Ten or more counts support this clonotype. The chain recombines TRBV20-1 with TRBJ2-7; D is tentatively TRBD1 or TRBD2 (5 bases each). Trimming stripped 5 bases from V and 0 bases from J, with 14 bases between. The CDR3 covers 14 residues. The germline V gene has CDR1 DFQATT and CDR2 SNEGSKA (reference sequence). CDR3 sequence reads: CSAAPGGSSYEQYF. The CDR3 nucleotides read TGCAGTGCTGCCCCTGGGGGTAGCTCCTACGAGCAGTACTTC.